These 22 T cell receptor beta chains were sequenced from one sample in a study of T cell clonality in common variable immunodeficiency. Study observations and caveats: Fewer deletions and N-nucleotide insertions were reportedly seen in common variable immunodeficiency TCR beta sequences.

Antigen specificity for these receptors is unknown. TCRdb's table, derived via immunoSEQ multiplex PCR, lists solely in-frame clones and lacks some. Found here are nearly 20,000 clones, no singletons; the ten largest cover approximately 2.5%. Material: peripheral blood mononuclear cells. Source of these receptors: a human donor with common variable immunodeficiency.

Only a few counts were recorded for this clone. The observed sequence ends 3 residues before the CDR3 terminus, with the missing tail filled in from the germline J gene. V is TRBV11-3 and J is TRBJ2-3; no firm D call. The germline V and J ends were trimmed by 0 bases and 6 bases, with 7 bases remaining between them. The CDR3 extends over 13 amino acids. Germline V gene sequence: CDR1 SGHNT, CDR2 YENEEA. The CDR3 sequence is CASSLEFLDTQYF. The sequenced part of the CDR3 DNA is TGTGCCAGCAGCTTAGAGTTTCTGGATACG.

This clone was seen many times. The read finishes 3 residues shy of the CDR3 end, and the germline J gene is used to complete it. This chain uses TRBV7-2 with TRBJ2-3; D uncertain. This CDR3 is built from 11 residues. Trimming left V 3 bases short and J 6 bases short, with 4 bases between. Germline lookup yields CDR1 SGHTA and CDR2 FQGNSA. The part of the CDR3 DNA that was read is TGTGCCAGCAGCTTTGGCGATACG. Protein: CASSFGDT. The full CDR3 reads CASSFGDTQYF.

This clone was detected ten times or more. The read ends 3 residues shy of where the CDR3 ends; the end is completed using the germline J gene. The chain joins TRBV20-1 to TRBJ2-1; 8 bases are a match to TRBD2. Germline loops: CDR1 DFQATT, CDR2 SNEGSKA (reference sequence). V trimming: 1 base; J trimming: 1 base; junction bases outside the gene matches: 6. The length of the CDR3 is 16 residues. The CDR3 region is CSARAPGGGSYNEQFF. The CDR3 bases that were read are TGCAGTGCTAGAGCCCCGGGAGGGGGATCCTACAATGAG.

This clone occurred a few times. The CDR3 loop is CASSSRLAGVPTYNEQFF. The sequenced CDR3 bases are TGTGCCAGCTCATCCAGACTAGCGGGGGTGCCTACCTACAATGAG. The J gene is TRBJ2-1, the V gene TRBV18; 12 bases align to TRBD2. The CDR3 end lies 3 residues beyond the end of the read and is filled in from the germline J gene. The CDR3 runs 18 residues. Germline CDR1 reads KGHSH; CDR2 reads LQKENI. V shed 5 bases and J 2 bases; nucleotides not matched to a gene: 10.

This clone was observed a handful of times. The read terminates 3 residues before the CDR3 end, so the remaining end is supplied by the germline J gene. V usage is TRBV20-1 and J usage is TRBJ2-1; 8 nucleotides match TRBD2. CDR1 DFQATT and CDR2 SNEGSKA come from the germline V gene (reference sequence). This CDR3 comprises 17 residues. V lost 0 bases, J lost 2 bases, and 9 bases stayed unmatched. The CDR3 protein is CSARDPSGAGAYNEQFF. The CDR3 bases that were read are TGCAGTGCTAGAGATCCTTCGGGAGCGGGGGCCTACAATGAG.

This clone was counted ten times or more. The read ends 3 residues early relative to the CDR3; the germline J gene fills the gap. V usage is TRBV18 and J usage is TRBJ2-4, with 11 bases aligning to TRBD2. Per the germline V gene, CDR1 is KGHSH and CDR2 is LQKENI. The CDR3 extends over 15 amino acids. V was clipped by 3 bases and J by 7 bases; unmatched bases: 5. CDR3 sequence: CASSPTSGKGNIQYF. Incomplete CDR3 DNA: TGTGCCAGCTCACCGACTAGCGGGAAGGGGAACATT.

This clone was detected ten times or more. The read finishes 3 residues shy of the CDR3 end, and the germline J gene is used to complete it. The V gene is TRBV20-1, the J gene TRBJ2-1, with a weak D call TRBD1 (6 bases). Trimming left V 6 bases short and J 1 base short, with 13 bases between. Germline CDR1 is DFQATT and CDR2 is SNEGSKA (reference sequence). There are 14 residues in the CDR3. Here the CDR3 reads CSAAGDQSYNEQFF. The CDR3 DNA, read in part, is TGCAGTGCCGCAGGGGATCAATCCTACAATGAG.

This clone was seen at least ten times. Read data end 3 residues before the CDR3 end; the end is taken from the germline J gene. V usage is TRBV15 and J usage is TRBJ2-1; 7 positions agree with TRBD2. Germline V gives CDR1 LNHNV, CDR2 YYDKDF (reference sequence). V shed 0 bases, J shed 5 bases, and the junction held 4 bases outside the gene matches. This CDR3 contains 15 residues. CDR3 sequence: CATSRDGLADNEQFF. The CDR3 DNA, read in part, is TGTGCCACCAGCAGAGACGGGCTAGCGGACAATGAG.

This clone has just a few counts. The read halts 3 residues ahead of the CDR3 end, with the missing end drawn from the germline J gene. This sample includes further DNA sequences coding for the same CDR3. The V gene is TRBV20-1, the J gene TRBJ2-7, with 14 nucleotides matching TRBD2. Trimming took 3 bases from V and 2 from J; bases not matched to a gene: 15. The CDR3 consists of 19 residues. CDR1 DFQATT and CDR2 SNEGSKA come from the germline V gene (reference sequence). This CDR3 reads CSARDQPGLAGVNPYEQYF. CDR3 DNA (partial): TGCAGTGCTAGGGATCAGCCGGGACTAGCGGGAGTGAACCCCTACGAG.

This clone ranks as medium-sized. From the germline J gene comes the end of the CDR3, since the read stops 3 residues before it. The V call is TRBV20-1, the J call TRBJ1-4; possible D gene TRBD1, 6 bases. Germline assignment: CDR1 DFQATT and CDR2 SNEGSKA (reference sequence). V lost 1 base and J lost 7, with 10 bases in between. CDR3 length: 13 residues. The CDR3 here is CSARAQGSEKLFF. The sequenced part of the CDR3 DNA is TGCAGTGCTAGAGCACAGGGAAGTGAAAAA.

This clone showed up many times. The CDR3 goes on 3 residues after the read ends, and that part is filled in from the germline J gene. The chain has TRBV5-1 and TRBJ2-2; TRBD2 agrees at 9 bases. Germline CDR1 SGHRS, CDR2 YFSETQ. The CDR3 spans 16 residues. The J segment lost 1 base and the V segment lost 2 bases, leaving 3 bases of the junction unmatched. The covered CDR3 bases are TGCGCCAGCAGCTTCGGGACTAGCCAGAACACCGGGGAG. This gives the protein CASSFGTSQNTGE. The whole CDR3 reads CASSFGTSQNTGELFF.

This clone was seen many times. The read falls 3 residues short of the CDR3 end, and the missing part is taken from the germline J gene. This chain joins TRBV30 and TRBJ2-5; 10 bases are a match to TRBD2. Germline V lookup: CDR1 GTSNPN, CDR2 SVGIG (reference sequence). The CDR3 is 13 residues long. The V gene end was trimmed by 7 bases and the J gene end by 7 bases; junction bases not matched to a gene: 9. CDR3 amino acids: CAYRLAGWGTQYF. CDR3 DNA (partial): TGTGCCTACCGACTAGCGGGCTGGGGGACC.

This clone was picked up many times. The read halts 3 residues ahead of the CDR3 end, with the missing end drawn from the germline J gene. The chain carries TRBV18 and TRBJ2-2; 9 bases fit TRBD1. This CDR3 contains 16 residues. The germline CDR1 and CDR2 sequences are KGHSH and LQKENI. Germline trimming cut 3 bases from V and 3 bases from J; bases unmatched to any gene: 5. This chain's CDR3 is CASSPTGQGYTGELFF. CDR3 bases read: TGTGCCAGCTCACCTACGGGACAGGGATACACCGGGGAG.

The sample holds many counts of this clone. The read stops 3 residues short of the end of the CDR3; the missing end is completed from the germline J gene. J is TRBJ1-2 and V is TRBV23-1; 7 bases map to TRBD1. TRBV23-1 belongs to the ORF category, with a function that is uncertain. V dropped 8 bases and J dropped 2; count of bases not matched to a gene: 14. CDR3 length: 16 amino acids. The covered CDR3 bases are TGCGCCAGCGCGTCGGGGGACCTGACAGGGAACTATGGC. Protein: CASASGDLTGNYG. The full CDR3 protein is CASASGDLTGNYGYTF.

This clone showed up many times. The CDR3 goes on 3 residues after the read ends, and that part is filled in from the germline J gene. The V call is TRBV19, the J call TRBJ2-5, with 14 bases identical to TRBD2. Germline CDR1 LNHDA, CDR2 SQIVND (reference sequence). The V and J ends lost 6 bases and 5 bases, in that order; junction bases with no gene match: 17. The length of the CDR3 is 19 residues. CDR3 bases read: TGTGCCAGTAGCACACCCCGGGGACTAGCGGGAGCCCCGGGGGAGACC. Translated, it gives CASSTPRGLAGAPGET. The full-length CDR3 reads as CASSTPRGLAGAPGETQYF. Supplemented by reference TRBV19 and TRBJ2-5, the full variable domain reads DGGITQSPKYLFRKEGQNVTLSCEQNLNHDAMYWYRQDPGQGLRLIYYSQIVNDFQKGDIAEGYSVSREKKESFPLTVTSAQKNPTAFYLCASSTPRGLAGAPGETQYFGPGTRLLVL.

This clone was observed at least ten times. Read coverage stops 3 residues before the CDR3 terminus; the germline J gene supplies the remainder. This rearrangement joins TRBV14 to TRBJ2-1; 7 bases agree with TRBD2. V lost 4 bases and J lost 6; bases outside the gene matches: 12. The germline V gene encodes CDR1 SGHDN and CDR2 FVKESK. This CDR3 has 16 amino acids. CDR3 amino acids: CASSRQAGTLSNEQFF. Incomplete CDR3 DNA: TGTGCCAGCAGCCGACAAGCGGGGACCCTGTCCAATGAG.

The sample holds many counts of this clone. From the germline J gene comes the end of the CDR3, since the read stops 3 residues before it. The chain combines TRBV18 with TRBJ1-5; D is perhaps TRBD1 (6 bases). V lost 3 bases and J 1 base, leaving 13 bases between the germline ends. The length of the CDR3 is 16 residues. Germline CDR1 is KGHSH and CDR2 is LQKENI. The sequenced part of the CDR3 DNA is TGTGCCAGCTCACCGCCAGGGGCATCGAGCAATCAGCCC. This sequence encodes CASSPPGASSNQP. The whole CDR3 is CASSPPGASSNQPQHF.

This clone was observed many times. The missing CDR3 end, 3 residues past where the read stops, is filled in from the germline J gene. The chain recombines TRBV19 with TRBJ2-2; D remains ambiguous. CDR3 length: 13 residues. Germline V lookup: CDR1 LNHDA, CDR2 SQIVND (reference sequence). Trimming shortened V by 5 bases and J by 6 bases, and 10 bases separated the two germline ends. The CDR3 sequence: CASSAFRAGELFF. CDR3 bases read: TGTGCCAGTAGTGCGTTTAGGGCCGGGGAG.

The table lists this clone with many counts. The read is 3 residues too short to cover the CDR3 end, so that end is filled in from the germline J gene. The V call is TRBV28, the J call TRBJ2-1, with 9 bases lining up with TRBD2. Germline V CDR1 and CDR2: MDHEN, SYDVKM. The V gene end was trimmed by 5 bases and the J gene end by 8 bases; junction bases not matched to a gene: 10. The CDR3 consists of 15 residues. This chain's CDR3 is CASSPQGLADDEQFF. CDR3 DNA (partial): TGTGCCAGCAGTCCCCAGGGACTAGCTGACGATGAG.

In this sample, this clone turned up many times. The CDR3 end falls 3 residues outside the read, so it is completed with the germline J gene. This sequence joins TRBV7-8 and TRBJ2-7; TRBD1 matches 10 bases. The CDR3 has 17 amino acids. The trim removed 5 bases at V and 1 base at J, leaving 11 bases unmatched. Germline CDR1 is SGHVS and CDR2 is FQNEAQ. This chain's CDR3 is CASSRNPDRGSSYEQYF. Partial CDR3 DNA: TGTGCCAGCAGCCGAAACCCGGACAGGGGGAGTTCCTACGAG.

Worth noting for this clone: The CDR3 is cut off 3 residues early in the read; its end comes from the germline J gene. Other DNA sequences in the sample encode the same CDR3. This chain uses TRBV20-1 with TRBJ2-1; 7 nucleotides match TRBD2. With V trimmed by 1 base and J by 7 bases, 13 bases remained unmatched. CDR1 and CDR2 (germline): DFQATT, SNEGSKA (reference sequence). The CDR3 has 16 amino acids. The CDR3 here is CSARVIRTSGKNEQFF. The CDR3 DNA, read in part, is TGCAGTGCTAGAGTAATTCGGACGAGCGGGAAGAATGAG.

This clone was counted ten times or more. From the germline J gene comes the end of the CDR3, since the read stops 3 residues before it. The genes are TRBV5-1 and TRBJ1-5; maybe TRBD1 (6 bases). CDR3 length: 15 residues. Germline V gene lookup returns CDR1 SGHRS and CDR2 YFSETQ. Between the trimmed V and J ends, which lost 2 bases and 7 bases, there was a span of 16 bases. CDR3 bases read: TGCGCCAGCAGCTTCGGGACAACGGCGGGCCAGCCC. Protein sequence: CASSFGTTAGQP. Given in full, the CDR3 is CASSFGTTAGQPQHF.